This T cell receptor (beta chain) was captured by sequencing in a study of cytomegalovirus exposure and HLA in healthy donors. Study-level findings and limits: In a later analysis, first-cohort TCR clusters were found to tend to co-occur in the 130 or so validation repertoires.

This CDR3 has 15 amino acids. V lost 2 bases to trimming and J lost 5 bases; unmatched junction nucleotides: 7. Germline V gene data show CDR1 as SNHLY and CDR2 as FYNNEI. Comments on this clone: Its antigen is undetermined.

The method was immunoSEQ multiplex PCR; TCRdb's version includes in-frame clones alone and lacks a portion of them. Of over 200,000 clones listed, around 86% are singletons. Sequenced: PBMCs. The chain links TRBV2 to TRBJ2-7; 9 bases fit TRBD2. The clonotype was recovered from a woman aged 18-29 years in good health and CMV-seropositive. The CDR3 here is CASSERFSGRNEQYF. DNA for the CDR3: TGTGCCAGCAGTGAAAGATTTAGCGGGAGAAACGAGCAGTACTTC.